This T cell receptor beta chain was identified during a study of shared clonotypes between healthy human individuals. Study summary: Each donor contributed plates that comprised three CD4 naive, three CD4 memory, two CD8 naive and one CD8 memory.

Method: immunoSEQ multiplex PCR; TCRdb's copy keeps in-frame clones and lacks some. The data hold hundreds of thousands of clones, with 95% to 97% observed a single time. CD45RO-negative, CCR7-selected cells formed the naive CD8 fraction, which excluded terminally differentiated effector memory CD45RA+ cells. This CDR3 is built from 16 residues. The V and J ends lost 2 bases and 1 base, in that order; junction bases with no gene match: 2. Germline V lookup: CDR1 SGHVS, CDR2 FQNEAQ. Source material: naive CD8+ T cells sorted from blood. V gene TRBV7-8 combines with J gene TRBJ2-1; 10 bases are shared with TRBD2. The TCR sequence derives from a woman younger than 45 in good health. CDR3 sequence (DNA): TGTGCCAGCAGCTTAAGGACTAGCGGTTCCTACAATGAGCAGTTCTTC. Translation gives CASSLRTSGSYNEQFF.